This T cell receptor beta chain was profiled in a study of cytomegalovirus exposure and HLA in healthy donors. This CDR3 has 15 amino acids. The germline gives CDR1 LNHDA, CDR2 SQIVND (reference sequence). The trim removed 3 bases at V and 1 base at J, leaving 5 bases unmatched. The PCR made use of 60 Vbeta and 13 Jbeta primers. Generated by immunoSEQ multiplex PCR, the TCRdb table keeps only in-frame clones and is missing some. The sample consists of about 160,000 clones, 87% of them appearing once. The V and J genes are TRBV19 and TRBJ2-7; 8 bases are shared with TRBD2. The TCR sequence derives from a woman under 40 in good health and CMV-seronegative. The material sequenced was PBMCs. Here the CDR3 DNA reads TGTGCCAGTAGTATGAGACTAGCGCCGTCCTACGAGCAGTACTTC. This codes for CASSMRLAPSYEQYF.